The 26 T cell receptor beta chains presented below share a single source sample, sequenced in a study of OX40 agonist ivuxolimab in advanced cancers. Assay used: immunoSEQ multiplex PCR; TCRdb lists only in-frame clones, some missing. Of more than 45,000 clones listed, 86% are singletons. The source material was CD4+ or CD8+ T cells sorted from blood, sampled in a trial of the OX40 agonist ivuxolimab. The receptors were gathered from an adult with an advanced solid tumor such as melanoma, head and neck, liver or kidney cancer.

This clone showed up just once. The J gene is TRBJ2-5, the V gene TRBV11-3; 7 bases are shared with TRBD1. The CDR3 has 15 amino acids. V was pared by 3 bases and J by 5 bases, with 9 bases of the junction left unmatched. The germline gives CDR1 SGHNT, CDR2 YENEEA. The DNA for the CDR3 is TGTGCCAGCAGCTTTACACAGGGGCCTGGGGAGACCCAGTACTTC. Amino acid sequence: CASSFTQGPGETQYF.

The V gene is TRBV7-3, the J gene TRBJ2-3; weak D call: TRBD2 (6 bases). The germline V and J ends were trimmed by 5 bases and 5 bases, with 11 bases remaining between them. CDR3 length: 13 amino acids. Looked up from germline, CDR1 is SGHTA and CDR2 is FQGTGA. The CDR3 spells CASSPGRGDTQYF. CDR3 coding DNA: TGTGCCAGCAGCCCGGGGCGGGGAGATACGCAGTATTTT. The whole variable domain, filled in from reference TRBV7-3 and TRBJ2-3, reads GAGVSQTPSNKVTEKGKYVELRCDPISGHTALYWYRQSLGQGPEFLIYFQGTGAADDSGLPNDRFFAVRPEGSVSTLKIQRTERGDSAVYLCASSPGRGDTQYFGPGTRLTVL.

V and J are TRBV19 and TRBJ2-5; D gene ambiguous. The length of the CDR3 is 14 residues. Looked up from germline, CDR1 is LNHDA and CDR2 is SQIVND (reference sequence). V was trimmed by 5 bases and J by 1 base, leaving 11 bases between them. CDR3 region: CASSGRSGQETQYF. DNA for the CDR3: TGTGCCAGTAGTGGGCGGTCGGGCCAAGAGACCCAGTACTTC.

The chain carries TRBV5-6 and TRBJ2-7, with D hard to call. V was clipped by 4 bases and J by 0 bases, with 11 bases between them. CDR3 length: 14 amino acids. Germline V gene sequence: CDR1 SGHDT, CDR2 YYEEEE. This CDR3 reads CASSLPTGSYEQYF. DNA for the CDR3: TGTGCCAGCAGCCTCCCGACGGGCTCCTACGAGCAGTACTTC.

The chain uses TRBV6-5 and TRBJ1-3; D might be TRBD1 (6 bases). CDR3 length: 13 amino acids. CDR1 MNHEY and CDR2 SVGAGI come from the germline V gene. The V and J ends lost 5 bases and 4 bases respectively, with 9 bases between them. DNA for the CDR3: TGTGCCAGCAGTCGCCAGGGGGGAAACACCATATATTTT. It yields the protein CASSRQGGNTIYF.

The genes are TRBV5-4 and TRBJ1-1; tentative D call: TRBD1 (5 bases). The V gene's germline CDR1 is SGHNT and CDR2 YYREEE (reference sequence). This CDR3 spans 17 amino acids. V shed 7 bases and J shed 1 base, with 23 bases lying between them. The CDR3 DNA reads TGTGCCAGCTACCCCCGAGGACCGGGGCGCGAGAACACTGAAGCTTTCTTT. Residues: CASYPRGPGRENTEAFF.

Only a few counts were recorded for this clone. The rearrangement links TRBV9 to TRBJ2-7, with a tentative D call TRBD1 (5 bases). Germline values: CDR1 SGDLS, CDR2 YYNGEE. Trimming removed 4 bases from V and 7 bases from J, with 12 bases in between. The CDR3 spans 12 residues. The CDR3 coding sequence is TGTGCCAGCAGCTCACAGGTACTTGAGCAGTACTTC. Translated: CASSSQVLEQYF.

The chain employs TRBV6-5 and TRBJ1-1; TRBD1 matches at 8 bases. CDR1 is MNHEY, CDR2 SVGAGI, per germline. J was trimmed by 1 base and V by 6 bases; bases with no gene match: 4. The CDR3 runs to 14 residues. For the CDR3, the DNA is TGTGCCAGCAGACTGGGACAGGCGAACACTGAAGCTTTCTTT. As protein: CASRLGQANTEAFF.

The CDR3 DNA reads as TGTGCCAGCAGTCTCCCGATAGCCCCGGGTGATACGCAGTATTTT. It encodes CASSLPIAPGDTQYF. This sequence joins TRBV28 and TRBJ2-3; no clear D. CDR3 size: 15 residues. Trimming stripped 5 bases from V and 6 bases from J, with 18 bases between. Germline CDR1 MDHEN, CDR2 SYDVKM. Full variable domain (outside the CDR3, taken from reference TRBV28 and TRBJ2-3): DVKVTQSSRYLVKRTGEKVFLECVQDMDHENMFWYRQDPGLGLRLIYFSYDVKMKEKGDIPEGYSVSREKKERFSLILESASTNQTSMYLCASSLPIAPGDTQYFGPGTRLTVL.

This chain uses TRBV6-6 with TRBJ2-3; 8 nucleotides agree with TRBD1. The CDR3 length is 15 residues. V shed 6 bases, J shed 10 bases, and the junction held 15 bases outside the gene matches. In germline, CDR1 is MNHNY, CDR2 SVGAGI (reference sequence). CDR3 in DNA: TGTGCCAGCAGCCCGGGACAGGTTCGTTTCCAGGCGCAGTATTTT. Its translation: CASSPGQVRFQAQYF.

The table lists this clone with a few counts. In nucleotides, the CDR3 is TGCGCCAGCAGTACCCCGGGGGGAGAAAAACTGTTTTTT. The encoded protein is CASSTPGGEKLFF. V and J are TRBV5-1 and TRBJ1-4; perhaps TRBD1 as D (5 bases). This CDR3 is 13 amino acids long. Per the germline V gene, CDR1 is SGHRS and CDR2 is YFSETQ. The V end was cut by 5 bases, the J end by 8 bases, with 13 bases between.

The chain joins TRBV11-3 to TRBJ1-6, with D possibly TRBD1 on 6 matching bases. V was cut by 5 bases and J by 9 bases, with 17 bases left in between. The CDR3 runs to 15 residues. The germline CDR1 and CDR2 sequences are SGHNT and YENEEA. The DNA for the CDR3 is TGTGCCAGCAGCCTGACCGGGACAACGAGTTCACCCCTCCACTTT. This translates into CASSLTGTTSSPLHF.

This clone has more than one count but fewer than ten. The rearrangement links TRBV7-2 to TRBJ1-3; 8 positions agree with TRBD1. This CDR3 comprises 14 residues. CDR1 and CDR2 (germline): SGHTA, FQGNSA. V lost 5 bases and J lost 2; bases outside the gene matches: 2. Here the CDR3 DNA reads TGTGCCAGCAGCCCCAGGGGGCCTGGAAACACCATATATTTT. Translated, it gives CASSPRGPGNTIYF.

CDR3 amino acids: CASSGANSNQPQHF. CDR3 coding DNA: TGTGCCAGCAGCGGCGCTAATAGCAATCAGCCCCAGCATTTT. The gene calls are TRBV7-2 and TRBJ1-5; no firm D call. This CDR3 has 14 amino acids. Trimming pared 5 bases from V and 0 bases from J, leaving 8 bases between. Germline CDR1 SGHTA, CDR2 FQGNSA.

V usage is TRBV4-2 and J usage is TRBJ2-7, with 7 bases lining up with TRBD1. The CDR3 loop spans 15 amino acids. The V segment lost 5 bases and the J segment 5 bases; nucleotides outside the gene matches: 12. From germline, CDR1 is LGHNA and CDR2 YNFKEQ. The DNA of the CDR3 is TGTGCCAGCAGCGTTACTACAGGGGACGTCCACGAGCAGTACTTC. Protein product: CASSVTTGDVHEQYF.

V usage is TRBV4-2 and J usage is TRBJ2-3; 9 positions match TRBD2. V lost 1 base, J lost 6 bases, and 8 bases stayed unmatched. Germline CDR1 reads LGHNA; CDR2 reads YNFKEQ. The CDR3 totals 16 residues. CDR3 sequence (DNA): TGTGCCAGCAGCCAAGGAGGCGGGGGGGGAGCGGATACGCAGTATTTT. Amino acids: CASSQGGGGGADTQYF.

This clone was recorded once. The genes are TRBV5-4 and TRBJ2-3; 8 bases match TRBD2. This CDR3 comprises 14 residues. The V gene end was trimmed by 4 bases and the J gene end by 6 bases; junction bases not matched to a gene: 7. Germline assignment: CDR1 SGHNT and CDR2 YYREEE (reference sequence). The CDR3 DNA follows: TGTGCCAGCAGCCCGGGACTAGGGCCGGATACGCAGTATTTT. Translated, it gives CASSPGLGPDTQYF.

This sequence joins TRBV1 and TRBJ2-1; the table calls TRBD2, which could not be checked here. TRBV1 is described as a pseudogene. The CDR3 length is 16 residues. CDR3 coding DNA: TGCACCAGCAGCCCCGGGACTAGCGGGGCCTACAATGAGCAGTTCTTC. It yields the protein CTSSPGTSGAYNEQFF.

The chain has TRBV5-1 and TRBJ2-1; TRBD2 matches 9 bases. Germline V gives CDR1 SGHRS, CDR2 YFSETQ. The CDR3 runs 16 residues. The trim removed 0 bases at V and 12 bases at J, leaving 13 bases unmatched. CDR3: CASSLDGSGGMFVQFF. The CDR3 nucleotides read TGCGCCAGCAGCTTGGACGGTAGCGGGGGCATGTTTGTGCAGTTCTTC.

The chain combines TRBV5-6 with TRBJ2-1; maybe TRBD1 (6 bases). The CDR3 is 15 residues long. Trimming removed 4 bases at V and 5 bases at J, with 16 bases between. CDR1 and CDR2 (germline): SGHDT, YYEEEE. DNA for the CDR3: TGTGCCAGCAGCGGAAACAGGGAAAGTAACAATGAGCAGTTCTTC. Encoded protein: CASSGNRESNNEQFF.

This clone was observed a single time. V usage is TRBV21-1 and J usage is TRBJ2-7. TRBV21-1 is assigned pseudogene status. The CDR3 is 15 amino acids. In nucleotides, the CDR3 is TGTGCCAGCAGCAAAGGACTAGGGGGCTCCTACGAGCAGTACTTC. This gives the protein CASSKGLGGSYEQYF.

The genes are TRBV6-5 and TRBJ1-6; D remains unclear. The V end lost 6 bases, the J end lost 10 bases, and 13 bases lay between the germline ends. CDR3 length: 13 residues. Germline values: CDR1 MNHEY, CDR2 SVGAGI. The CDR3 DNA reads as TGTGCCAGCAGCCACAGTAGCCGCTCACCCCTCCACTTT. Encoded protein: CASSHSSRSPLHF.

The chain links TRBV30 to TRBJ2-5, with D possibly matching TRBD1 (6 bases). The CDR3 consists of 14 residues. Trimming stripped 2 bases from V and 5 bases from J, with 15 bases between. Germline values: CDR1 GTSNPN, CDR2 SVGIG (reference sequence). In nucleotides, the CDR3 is TGTGCCTGGAGTACAGGGTCAGAAGGGGAGACCCAGTACTTC. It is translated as CAWSTGSEGETQYF.

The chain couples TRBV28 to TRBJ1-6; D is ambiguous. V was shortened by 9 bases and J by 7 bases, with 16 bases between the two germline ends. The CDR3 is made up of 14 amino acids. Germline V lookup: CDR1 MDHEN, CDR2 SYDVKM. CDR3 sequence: CASGTDGGNSPLHF. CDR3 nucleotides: TGTGCCAGTGGCACTGACGGAGGGAATTCACCCCTCCACTTT.

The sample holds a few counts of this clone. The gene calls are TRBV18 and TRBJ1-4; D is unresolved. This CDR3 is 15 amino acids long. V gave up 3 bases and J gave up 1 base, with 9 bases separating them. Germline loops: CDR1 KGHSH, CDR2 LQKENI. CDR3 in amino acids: CASSPFSGTNEKLFF. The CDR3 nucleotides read TGTGCCAGCTCACCCTTTAGTGGAACTAATGAAAAACTGTTTTTT.

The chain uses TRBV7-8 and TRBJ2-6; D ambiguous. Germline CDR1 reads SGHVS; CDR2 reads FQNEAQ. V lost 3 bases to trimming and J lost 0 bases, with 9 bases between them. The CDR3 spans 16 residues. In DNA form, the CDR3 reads TGTGCCAGCAGCTTGGGTTCTAGCTCTGGGGCCAACGTCCTGACTTTC. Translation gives CASSLGSSSGANVLTF.